The 26 T cell receptor beta chains listed next were all sequenced from one sample in a study of breast tumors, draining lymph nodes, adjacent tissues. Via MiXCR, TCRdb re-called the multiplex PCR reads, giving one row per CDR3 protein. The table includes fewer than 25,000 distinct CDR3 sequences, roughly 30% detected once. Sequencing used breast tumor tissue. These receptors all stem from a female donor with breast cancer. Some clones in this sample may be carry-over from other donors' samples.

This clonotype was seen ten or more times. The chain combines TRBV5-1 with TRBJ2-5; 14 bases match TRBD2. Germline CDR1 and CDR2: SGHRS and YFSETQ. This CDR3 is built from 16 residues. After removal of 4 bases from V and 12 bases from J, the junction contained 14 bases not matched to a gene. CDR3 amino acids: CASSQKPGTSGSQEYF. As DNA, the CDR3 is TGCGCCAGCAGCCAAAAACCCGGGACTAGCGGGAGTCAGGAGTACTTC.

This clonotype was detected ten times or more. The rearrangement joins TRBV27 to TRBJ2-7; tentatively, D is TRBD2 (6 bases). Germline CDR1 reads MNHEY; CDR2 reads SMNVEV (reference sequence). Trimming pared 10 bases from V and 0 bases from J, leaving 28 bases between. The CDR3 totals 18 residues. The CDR3 DNA follows: TGTGCCATCCCGATCCCCCCCGGGACTTTATATCTCTCCTACGAGCAGTACTTC. It specifies CAIPIPPGTLYLSYEQYF.

This clonotype was observed at least ten times. The chain uses TRBV5-1 and TRBJ1-6, with D perhaps matching TRBD1 (6 bases). The germline CDR1 and CDR2 sequences are SGHRS and YFSETQ. The CDR3 runs 12 residues. The germline V and J ends were trimmed by 0 bases and 13 bases, with 8 bases remaining between them. DNA of the CDR3: TGCGCCAGCAGCTTGGAGGGGGGCCCCCTCCACTTT. This codes for CASSLEGGPLHF.

This clonotype was recorded many times. V usage is TRBV10-1 and J usage is TRBJ2-1, with 13 nucleotides matching TRBD2. With V trimmed by 6 bases and J by 2 bases, 1 base remained unmatched. CDR3 length: 15 residues. Looked up from germline, CDR1 is WNHNN and CDR2 is SYGVQD (reference sequence). As DNA, the CDR3 is TGCGCCAGCAGGGGGACTAGCGGGACCTACAATGAGCAGTTCTTC. Encoded protein: CASRGTSGTYNEQFF.

For this clonotype: Given a much more abundant clone one base away, this may be a read error. V usage is TRBV27 and J usage is TRBJ2-7; 7 bases match TRBD2. Germline CDR1 is MNHEY and CDR2 is SMNVEV (reference sequence). The CDR3 covers 15 residues. After removal of 5 bases from V and 8 bases from J, the junction contained 15 bases not matched to a gene. CDR3 DNA: TGTGCCAGCAGTAAGGTGGGCGGGAGCGTCGCGAAGCAGTACTTC. Its translation is CASSKVGGSVAKQYF.

This clonotype was counted ten times or more. J is TRBJ1-2 and V is TRBV28; D not resolved. Germline CDR1 MDHEN, CDR2 SYDVKM. This CDR3 comprises 14 residues. The ends were cut back, 10 bases at V and 2 bases at J, with 17 bases in the middle. CDR3 protein: CATIQAGLNYGYTF. The CDR3, as DNA: TGTGCCACCATACAAGCAGGACTGAACTATGGCTACACCTTC.

To note about this clonotype: This may come from a read error, since a much larger clone is one base off. The V gene is TRBV28, the J gene TRBJ2-2; no clear D. Germline assignment: CDR1 MDHEN and CDR2 SYDVKM. The CDR3 sequence is 12 residues long. CDR3 DNA sequence: TGTGCCGGCAGTTTTATGTCCGGGGAGCTGTTTTTT. As protein: CAGSFMSGELFF.

Ten or more counts support this clonotype. The V call is TRBV3-2, the J call TRBJ2-7. TRBV3-2 constitutes a pseudogene. CDR3 length: 11 residues. CDR3 bases: TGTGCCAGCAGCCCTTCCTACGAGCAGTACTTC. It codes for CASSPSYEQYF.

The V call is TRBV10-3, the J call TRBJ2-7, with TRBD2 matching over 7 bases. In germline, CDR1 is ENHRY, CDR2 SYGVKD. The CDR3 is 15 amino acids. V lost 3 bases to trimming and J lost 3 bases; unmatched junction nucleotides: 8. The CDR3 region has the DNA TGTGCCATCAGTGACGGGCCATGGGACTACTACGAGCAGTACTTC. This gives the protein CAISDGPWDYYEQYF.

This clonotype was seen at least ten times. This chain links TRBV6-2 or TRBV6-3 with TRBJ2-7; D tentatively reads TRBD1 or TRBD2 (5 bases each). CDR3 length equals 12 residues. Per the germline V gene, CDR1 is MNHEY and CDR2 is SVGEGT. Trimming removed 5 bases at V and 2 bases at J, with 7 bases between. CDR3 in amino acids: CASSLGAYEQYF. The CDR3, as DNA: TGTGCCAGCAGTCTGGGGGCCTACGAGCAGTACTTC.

This clonotype was detected only a few times. J is TRBJ2-6 and V is TRBV6-2 or TRBV6-3; D is undetermined. The V gene's germline CDR1 is MNHEY and CDR2 SVGEGT. The CDR3 consists of 15 residues. V dropped 4 bases and J dropped 2 bases, with 9 bases sitting between them. CDR3 protein: CASSCVAPGANVLTF. CDR3 nucleotide sequence: TGTGCCAGCAGTTGCGTGGCTCCTGGGGCCAACGTCCTGACTTTC.

This clonotype was counted many times. For the CDR3, the DNA is TGCAGCGTTGCGGTCGTCGGGGCCGTCAATGAGCAGTTCTTC. Translated, it gives CSVAVVGAVNEQFF. The chain joins TRBV29-1 to TRBJ2-1; D is tentatively TRBD1 or TRBD2 (5 bases each). In germline, CDR1 is SQVTM, CDR2 ANQGSEA. CDR3 length: 14 residues. The ends were cut back, 4 bases at V and 6 bases at J, with 16 bases in the middle.

Many counts were recorded for this clonotype. The V call is TRBV12-3 or TRBV12-4, the J call TRBJ2-7; 12 bases are shared with TRBD1. Germline trimming cut 6 bases from V and 6 bases from J; bases unmatched to any gene: 6. The CDR3 runs to 14 residues. CDR3 nucleotide sequence: TGTGCCAGCAGGGGACAGGGGGCATCCGGCGAGCAGTACTTC. Protein product: CASRGQGASGEQYF.

This clonotype appeared many times. V is TRBV20-1 and J is TRBJ2-1; no definite D call. The CDR3 length is 14 residues. Trimming stripped 1 base from V and 6 bases from J, with 13 bases between. The germline gives CDR1 DFQATT, CDR2 SNEGSKA (reference sequence). CDR3 protein: CSARALITPNEQFF. The CDR3, as DNA: TGCAGTGCTAGAGCATTGATTACCCCCAATGAGCAGTTCTTC.

In regard to this clonotype: A read error may be the cause here, since a much bigger clone is one base away. J is TRBJ2-2 and V is TRBV6-5, with 14 bases that match TRBD2. The CDR3 sequence is 18 residues long. Germline-derived CDR1 and CDR2 are MNHEY and SVGAGI. CDR3 loop: CASTYGTSGRANTGGLFF. The CDR3 coding sequence is TGTGCCAGCACCTATGGGACTAGCGGGAGAGCGAACACCGGGGGGCTGTTTTTT.

In this sample, this clonotype is medium-sized. This chain connects TRBV7-2 to TRBJ2-1; 11 bases are a match to TRBD2. Germline lookup yields CDR1 SGHTA and CDR2 FQGNSA. With V trimmed by 3 bases and J by 9 bases, 4 bases remained unmatched. The CDR3 loop spans 14 amino acids. CDR3 residues: CASSLGLAVTEQFF. The DNA of the CDR3 is TGTGCCAGCAGCTTGGGACTAGCGGTCACTGAGCAGTTCTTC. Looking up the rest from reference TRBV7-2 and TRBJ2-1 gives the full variable domain: GAGVSQSPSNKVTEKGKDVELRCDPISGHTALYWYRQSLGQGLEFLIYFQGNSAPDKSGLPSDRFSAERTGGSVSTLTIQRTQQEDSAVYLCASSLGLAVTEQFFGPGTRLTVL.

The table lists this clonotype with many counts. The rearrangement links TRBV20-1 to TRBJ2-7, with 11 bases matching TRBD2. The CDR3 is made up of 14 amino acids. V trimming: 1 base; J trimming: 6 bases; junction bases outside the gene matches: 5. Germline V CDR1 and CDR2: DFQATT, SNEGSKA (reference sequence). This CDR3 is CSARVPSGRSEQYF. The DNA for the CDR3 is TGCAGTGCTAGAGTCCCTAGCGGGAGGTCCGAGCAGTACTTC.

This clonotype was seen repeatedly, ten times or more. The gene calls are TRBV19 and TRBJ2-5; no clear D gene. The germline gives CDR1 LNHDA, CDR2 SQIVND (reference sequence). The CDR3 totals 15 residues. V gave up 1 base and J gave up 0 bases, with 9 bases separating them. CDR3 region: CASSIAQIDQETQYF. In DNA, the CDR3 is TGTGCCAGTAGTATAGCCCAGATTGACCAAGAGACCCAGTACTTC.

This chain links TRBV7-9 with TRBJ1-3; 7 bases are a match to TRBD1. CDR3 length: 15 amino acids. V shed 4 bases and J 0 bases; nucleotides not matched to a gene: 3. Germline V CDR1 and CDR2: SEHNR, FQNEAQ (reference sequence). The CDR3 region has the DNA TGTGCCAGCAGCTCCGGGACAGACTCTGGAAACACCATATATTTT. Protein: CASSSGTDSGNTIYF.

This clonotype was observed at least ten times. The gene calls are TRBV6-1 and TRBJ1-2; D remains ambiguous. Germline V gene data show CDR1 as MNHNS and CDR2 as SASEGT. Trimming took 4 bases from V and 5 from J, leaving 20 bases between them. CDR3 size: 16 residues. This chain's CDR3 is CASSAINSAVGYGYTF. The CDR3 DNA sequence: TGTGCCAGCAGTGCAATAAATTCAGCCGTGGGTTATGGCTACACCTTC.

V gene TRBV10-3 combines with J gene TRBJ2-3; no firm D call. The ends were cut back, 0 bases at V and 9 bases at J, with 19 bases in the middle. Per germline, CDR1 ENHRY and CDR2 SYGVKD. The CDR3 loop spans 16 amino acids. In nucleotides, the CDR3 is TGTGCCATCAGTGAGTCATCCGGAGCCGCTTCGGGCACGCAGTATTTT. It codes for CAISESSGAASGTQYF.

The CDR3 loop is CASGLLSEAFF. The DNA of the CDR3 is TGTGCCAGCGGCCTTCTAAGTGAAGCTTTCTTT. The V gene is TRBV7-9, the J gene TRBJ1-1; unclear D gene. Trimming took 8 bases from V and 7 from J, leaving 11 bases between them. From germline, CDR1 is SEHNR and CDR2 FQNEAQ (reference sequence). This CDR3 comprises 11 residues.

This clonotype ranks as medium-sized. The V gene is TRBV24-1, the J gene TRBJ2-3, with D maybe TRBD2 (5 bases). V shed 4 bases and J shed 12 bases, with 16 bases lying between them. This CDR3 is built from 13 residues. CDR1 KGHDR and CDR2 SFDVKD come from the germline V gene. The CDR3 protein is CATSDQGLRRQYF. The CDR3 bases are TGTGCCACCAGTGACCAAGGACTGCGTCGACAGTATTTT.

This clonotype has ten or more counts. The rearrangement links TRBV7-6 to TRBJ2-5; D is possibly TRBD1 (5 bases). The germline gives CDR1 SGHVS, CDR2 FNYEAQ. This CDR3 has 14 residues. The germline V and J ends were trimmed by 5 bases and 1 base, with 11 bases remaining between them. The CDR3, as DNA: TGTGCCAGCAGCGCGCAGGGATTCCAAGAGACCCAGTACTTC. The encoded protein is CASSAQGFQETQYF.

This clonotype was found many times. The chain employs TRBV4-2 and TRBJ2-1, with TRBD1 as a possible D gene (6 bases). The CDR3 consists of 16 residues. Per germline, CDR1 LGHNA and CDR2 YNFKEQ. The V gene lost 0 bases and the J gene lost 4 bases, with 13 bases spanning the gap. CDR3 protein: CASSQDWAGAYNEQFF. In nucleotides, the CDR3 is TGTGCCAGCAGCCAAGATTGGGCAGGGGCTTACAATGAGCAGTTCTTC.

This clonotype was observed at least ten times. A much larger clone is a single base away; this may be a read error. The J gene is TRBJ2-2, the V gene TRBV11-3, with a tentative D call TRBD2 (6 bases). Germline V gene sequence: CDR1 SGHNT, CDR2 YENEEA. The CDR3 has 16 residues. The V and J ends lost 2 bases and 7 bases respectively, with 17 bases between them. CDR3 loop: CASSLFASASIGELFF. The CDR3 DNA reads TGTGCCAGCAGCTTATTCGCTAGCGCCAGCATCGGGGAGCTGTTTTTT.